By its share, the clone carrying this TCR beta chain is medium-sized. The antigen is undetermined. CDR3 length: 14 amino acids. Deletions cut 1 base from V and 4 bases from J, with 9 bases between. Germline V CDR1 and CDR2: SGHNT, YYREEE (reference sequence). These data are taken from a study of CD4 T cells in relation to SARS-CoV-2 and coronaviruses. The method was immunoSEQ multiplex PCR; TCRdb's version includes in-frame clones alone and lacks a portion of them. The table records some 21,000 clones, about 80% of them present only once. The unexposed donors gave CD4+ T cells in about 2011-2019, prior to COVID-19. After roughly 9 days of culture, CD4+ T cells were isolated.

This sequence joins TRBV5-4 and TRBJ2-4; no reliable D call. The receptor comes from a human donor in good health. The source material was CD4+ T cells from PBMCs, cultured in vitro. This chain's CDR3 is CASSLWMEKNIQYF. DNA for the CDR3: TGTGCCAGCAGCTTGTGGATGGAGAAAAACATTCAGTACTTC.